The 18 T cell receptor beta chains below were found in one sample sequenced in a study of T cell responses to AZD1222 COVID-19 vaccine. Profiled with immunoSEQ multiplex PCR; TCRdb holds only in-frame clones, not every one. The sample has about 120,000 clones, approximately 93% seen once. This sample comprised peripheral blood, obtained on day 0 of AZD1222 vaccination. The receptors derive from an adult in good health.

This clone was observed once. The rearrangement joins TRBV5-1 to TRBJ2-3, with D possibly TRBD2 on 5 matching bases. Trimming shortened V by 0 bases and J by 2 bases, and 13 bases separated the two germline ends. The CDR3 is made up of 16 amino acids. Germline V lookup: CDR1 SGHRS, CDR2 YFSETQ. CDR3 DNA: TGCGCCAGCAGCTTGGCCCCAGCGGAAATCACAGATACGCAGTATTTT. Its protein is CASSLAPAEITDTQYF.

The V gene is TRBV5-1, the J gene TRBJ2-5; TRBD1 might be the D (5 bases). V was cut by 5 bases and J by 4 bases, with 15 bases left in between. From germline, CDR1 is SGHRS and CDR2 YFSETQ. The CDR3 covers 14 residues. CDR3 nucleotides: TGCGCCAGCAGACGCCCAGGGATTGGAGAGACCCAGTACTTC. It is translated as CASRRPGIGETQYF.

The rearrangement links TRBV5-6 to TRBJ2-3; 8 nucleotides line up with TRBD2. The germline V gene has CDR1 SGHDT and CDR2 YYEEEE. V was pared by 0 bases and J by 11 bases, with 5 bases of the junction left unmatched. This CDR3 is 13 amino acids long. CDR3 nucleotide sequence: TGTGCCAGCAGCTTGGATGGGCGGGAGGTGCAGTATTTT. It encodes CASSLDGREVQYF.

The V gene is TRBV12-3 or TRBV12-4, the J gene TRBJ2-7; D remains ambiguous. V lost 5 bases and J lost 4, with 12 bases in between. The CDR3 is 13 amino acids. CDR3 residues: CASSPAGGYEQYF. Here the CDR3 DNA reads TGTGCCAGCAGTCCCGCCGGTGGGTACGAGCAGTACTTC.

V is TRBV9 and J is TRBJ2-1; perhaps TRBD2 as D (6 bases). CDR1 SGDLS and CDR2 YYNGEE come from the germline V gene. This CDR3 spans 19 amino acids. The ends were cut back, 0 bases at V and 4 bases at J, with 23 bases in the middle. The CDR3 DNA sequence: TGTGCCAGCAGCGTAGCCCCTGGGCGGGACCAAAAGCAATACAATGAGCAGTTCTTC. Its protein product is CASSVAPGRDQKQYNEQFF.

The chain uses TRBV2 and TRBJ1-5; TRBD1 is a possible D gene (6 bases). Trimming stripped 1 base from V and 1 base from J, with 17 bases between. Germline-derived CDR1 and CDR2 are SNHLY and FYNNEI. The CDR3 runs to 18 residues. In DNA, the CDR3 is TGTGCCAGCAGTGAAGGCGGGGGGGCAGGGTTAAGCAATCAGCCCCAGCATTTT. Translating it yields CASSEGGGAGLSNQPQHF.

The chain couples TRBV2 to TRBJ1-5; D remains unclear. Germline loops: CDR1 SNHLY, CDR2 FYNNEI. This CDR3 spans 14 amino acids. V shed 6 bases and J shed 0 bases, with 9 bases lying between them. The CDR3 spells CASRTLFSNQPQHF. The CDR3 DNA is TGTGCCAGCAGGACCCTTTTTAGCAATCAGCCCCAGCATTTT.

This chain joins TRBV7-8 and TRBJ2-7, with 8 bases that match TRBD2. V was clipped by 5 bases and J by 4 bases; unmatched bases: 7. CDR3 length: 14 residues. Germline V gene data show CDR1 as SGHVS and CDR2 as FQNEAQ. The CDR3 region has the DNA TGTGCCAGCAGCACAAGGACTAGCAGTTACGAGCAGTACTTC. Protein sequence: CASSTRTSSYEQYF.

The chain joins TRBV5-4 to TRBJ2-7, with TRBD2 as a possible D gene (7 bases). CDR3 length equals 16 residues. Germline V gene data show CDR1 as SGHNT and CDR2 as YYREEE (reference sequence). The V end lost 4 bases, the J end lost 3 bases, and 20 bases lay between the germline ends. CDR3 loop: CASSPLPQGGGYEQYF. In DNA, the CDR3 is TGTGCCAGCAGCCCCTTGCCCCAGGGAGGGGGCTACGAGCAGTACTTC. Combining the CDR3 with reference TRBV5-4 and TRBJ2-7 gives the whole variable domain ETGVTQSPTHLIKTRGQQVTLRCSSQSGHNTVSWYQQALGQGPQFIFQYYREEENGRGNFPPRFSGLQFPNYSSELNVNALELDDSALYLCASSPLPQGGGYEQYFGPGTRLTVT.

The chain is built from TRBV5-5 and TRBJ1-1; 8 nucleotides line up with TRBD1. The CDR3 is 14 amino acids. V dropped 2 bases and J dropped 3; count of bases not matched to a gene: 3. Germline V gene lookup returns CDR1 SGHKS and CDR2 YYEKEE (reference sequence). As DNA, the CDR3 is TGTGCCAGCAGCTTAGGGACAGGCTACACTGAAGCTTTCTTT. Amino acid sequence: CASSLGTGYTEAFF.

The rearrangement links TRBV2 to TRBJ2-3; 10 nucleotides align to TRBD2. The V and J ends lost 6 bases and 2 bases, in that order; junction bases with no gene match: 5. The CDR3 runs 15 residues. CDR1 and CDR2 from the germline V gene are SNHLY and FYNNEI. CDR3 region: CASSFLAGATDTQYF. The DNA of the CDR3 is TGTGCCAGCAGCTTCCTAGCGGGAGCCACAGATACGCAGTATTTT.

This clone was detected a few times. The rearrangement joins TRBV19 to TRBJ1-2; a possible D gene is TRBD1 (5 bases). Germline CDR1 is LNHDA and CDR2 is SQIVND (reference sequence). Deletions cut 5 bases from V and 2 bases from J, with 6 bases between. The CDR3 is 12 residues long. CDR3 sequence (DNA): TGTGCCAGTAGTTGGGGGAACTATGGCTACACCTTC. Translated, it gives CASSWGNYGYTF.

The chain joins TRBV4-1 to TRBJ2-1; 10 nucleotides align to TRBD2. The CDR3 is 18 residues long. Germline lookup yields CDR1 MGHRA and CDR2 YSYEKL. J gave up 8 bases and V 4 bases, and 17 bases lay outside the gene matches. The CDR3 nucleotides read TGCGCCAGCAGCCGGGTCCCCCCGCGTCTAGCGGGAGACCATGAGCAGTTCTTC. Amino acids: CASSRVPPRLAGDHEQFF.

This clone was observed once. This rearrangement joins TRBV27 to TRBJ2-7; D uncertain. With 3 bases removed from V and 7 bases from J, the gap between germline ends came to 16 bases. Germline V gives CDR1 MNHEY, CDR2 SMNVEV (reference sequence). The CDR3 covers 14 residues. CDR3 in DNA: TGTGCCAGCAGTTTTTCGAGCGCCCTCGCTGAGCAGTACTTC. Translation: CASSFSSALAEQYF.

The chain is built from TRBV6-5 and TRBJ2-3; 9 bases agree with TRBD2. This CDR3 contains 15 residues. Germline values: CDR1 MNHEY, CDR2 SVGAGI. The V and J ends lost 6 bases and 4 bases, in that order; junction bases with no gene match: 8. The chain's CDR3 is CASRAGLAMPDTQYF. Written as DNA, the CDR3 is TGTGCCAGCAGGGCGGGACTAGCAATGCCAGATACGCAGTATTTT.

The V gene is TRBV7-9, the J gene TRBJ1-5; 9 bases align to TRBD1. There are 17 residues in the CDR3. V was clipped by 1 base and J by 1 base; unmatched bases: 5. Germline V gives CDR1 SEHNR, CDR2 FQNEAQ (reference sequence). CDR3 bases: TGTGCCAGCAGCTTAGGTTCGACAGGGGGAAGCAATCAGCCCCAGCATTTT. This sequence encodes CASSLGSTGGSNQPQHF.

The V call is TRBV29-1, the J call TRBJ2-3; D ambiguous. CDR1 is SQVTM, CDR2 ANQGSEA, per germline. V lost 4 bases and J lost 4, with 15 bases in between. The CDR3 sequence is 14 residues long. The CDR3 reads CSVVAPTRADTQYF. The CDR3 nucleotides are TGCAGCGTTGTGGCTCCCACGAGAGCAGATACGCAGTATTTT.

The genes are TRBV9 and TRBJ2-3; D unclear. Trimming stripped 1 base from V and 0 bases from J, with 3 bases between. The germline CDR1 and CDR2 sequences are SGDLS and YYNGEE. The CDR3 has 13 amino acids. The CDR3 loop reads CASSVSSTDTQYF. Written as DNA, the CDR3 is TGTGCCAGCAGCGTAAGCAGCACAGATACGCAGTATTTT.